This is a list of T cell receptor beta chains from one sample in a study of cytomegalovirus exposure and HLA in healthy donors. The table came from immunoSEQ multiplex PCR; TCRdb's copy has only in-frame clones and leaves some out. This sample has a few hundred thousand clones, with about 91% found just once. Sequencing input: PBMCs. These receptors were collected from a woman between 18 and 30 years old in good health and CMV-seronegative. Each CDR3 is given without its conserved first and last residue.

TRBJ2-2 TRBV2 ASSASGIPRRTGELF
TRBJ1-2 TRBV7-9 ASSPLRDRVYYGYT
TRBJ1-5 TRBV2 ASSVSVYQPQH
TRBJ2-1 TRBV2 ASTRDYHSEQF
TRBJ2-3 TRBV5-6 ASSLEWGQGFPDTQY
TRBJ1-1 TRBV10-3 AVADRRNTEAF
TRBJ2-1 TRBV19 ASSIEAGKVYNEQF
TRBJ2-2 TRBV7-8 ASSLGQGIGGVGELF
TRBJ2-7 TRBV11-2 ASSLVGGGYEQY
TRBJ2-3 TRBV2 ASSYGLAGDTQY
TRBJ1-1 TRBV5-4 ASSPSLNTEAF
TRBJ2-7 TRBV2 ASSRDREYEQY
TRBJ2-1 TRBV7-9 ASSHGTGGYNEQF
TRBJ1-2 TRBV2 ASTGEGYGYT
TRBJ1-5 TRBV6-1 ASSTHRGSNQPQH
TRBJ2-2 TRBV9 ASSADRGAGELF
TRBJ2-7 TRBV2 ASSEGATYEQY
TRBJ2-3 TRBV29-1 SVRGTSGVGSTDTQY
TRBJ2-1 TRBV5-6 ASSYRSSGRAVNEQF
TRBJ1-1 TRBV6-5 ASSPRDRGNTEAF
TRBJ2-3 TRBV9 ASSVVTEDTQY
TRBJ2-1 TRBV15 ATSSTGGPYNEQF
TRBJ1-5 TRBV15 ATSRRTGLTQPQH
TRBJ1-5 TRBV7-9 ASTPTTGAPQH
TRBJ2-1 TRBV25-1 ASGPSGGWSHEQF
TRBJ2-5 TRBV28 ASSFSPDQETQY
TRBJ2-2 TRBV6-5 ASRGTANTGELF
TRBJ1-2 TRBV5-1 ASSLATGNYGYT
TRBJ1-2 TRBV2 ASSGHSTQGAGGYT
TRBJ1-2 TRBV28 ASSLSQLYGYT
TRBJ2-6 TRBV5-4 ASSSGGLGGANVLT
TRBJ2-7 TRBV7-9 ASSSRLKDRPYEQY
TRBJ2-7 TRBV13 ASSLGGGARYEQY
TRBJ2-2 TRBV7-8 ASSLAGTTATGELF
TRBJ2-3 TRBV11-3 ASSLVAGADTQY
TRBJ2-6 TRBV7-9 ASSSGQGASGANVLT
TRBJ2-1 TRBV7-9 ASSFGLAGNGWQF
TRBJ2-1 TRBV28 ASSLFGLVYNEQF
TRBJ2-1 TRBV5-1 ASSLAGLTPYNEQF
TRBJ2-1 TRBV10-3 AIRLAGSSYNEQF